The clone carrying this T cell receptor beta chain was observed a few times. Its target is not known. The data derive from a study of T-cell memory formation after mild COVID-19. Study at large: Clustering of TCRs was largely donor specific.

Germline CDR1 and CDR2: SGHTA and FQGNSA. The ends lost 5 bases at V and 4 bases at J; junction bases unmatched: 6. The CDR3 loop spans 14 amino acids. Study outcomes and limitations: A balance of CD4 and CD8 characterized clones contracting day 15 to 85, whereas later expanders leaned CD4+. Of the contracting clones, CD4+ ones lay mainly in CM and EM, and CD8+ ones in EMRA.

TCRdb fed the 5' RACE reads into MiXCR, producing one record per CDR3 protein. The table lists around 250,000 distinct CDR3 sequences, over 9% of them singletons. The sequenced sample consisted of PBMCs or a T cell subset sorted from them (not recorded which). The chain couples TRBV7-2 to TRBJ2-3, with TRBD2 matching over 7 bases. This sequence was found in a man between 18 and 29 years old who had mild COVID-19 (a few samples of this study predate the infection). Cell type and time point are not known. CDR3 loop: CASSPQREADTQYF. CDR3 nucleotide sequence: TGTGCCAGCAGCCCACAGCGGGAAGCAGATACGCAGTATTTT.